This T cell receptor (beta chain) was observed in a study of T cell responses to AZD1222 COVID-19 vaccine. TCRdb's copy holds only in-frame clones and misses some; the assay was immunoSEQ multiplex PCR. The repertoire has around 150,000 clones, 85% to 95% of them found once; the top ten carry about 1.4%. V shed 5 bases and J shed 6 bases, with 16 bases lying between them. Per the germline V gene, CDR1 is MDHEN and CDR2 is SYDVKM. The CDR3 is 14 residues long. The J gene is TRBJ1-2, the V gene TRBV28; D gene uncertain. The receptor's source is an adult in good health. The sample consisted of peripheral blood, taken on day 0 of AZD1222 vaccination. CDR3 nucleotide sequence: TGTGCCAGCAGTCCCATGGGTATCGGGGATGGCTACACCTTC. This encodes CASSPMGIGDGYTF.